A single sample is the source of the 22 T cell receptor beta chains below, sequenced in a study of T-cell reconstitution after alpha-beta-depleted transplantation in children. Molecular barcoding with unique molecular identifiers was used for the TCRbeta library. TCRdb re-called the PCR reads through MiXCR, storing one row per CDR3 protein. In the table there are about 200,000 distinct CDR3 sequences, 5% to 7.5% of which are singletons. Here the sequenced sample was PBMCs, taken before TCRalphabeta/CD19-depleted stem cell transplant. Source of these receptors: a girl less than two years old with combined immunodeficiency, due to receive a stem cell transplant.

The table lists this clonotype with many counts. The chain couples TRBV15 to TRBJ2-7; 14 positions match TRBD2. The CDR3 totals 19 residues. Germline CDR1 LNHNV, CDR2 YYDKDF (reference sequence). V gave up 0 bases and J gave up 2 bases; unmatched junction bases: 9. Here the CDR3 reads CATSRDPPGLAGDPYEQYF. The CDR3 region has the DNA TGTGCCACCAGCAGAGATCCCCCGGGACTAGCGGGGGATCCCTACGAGCAGTACTTC.

This clonotype has at least ten counts. The rearrangement links TRBV10-3 to TRBJ2-2; D may correspond to TRBD1 or TRBD2 (5 bases each). Trimming took 7 bases from V and 4 from J, leaving 13 bases between them. CDR1 ENHRY and CDR2 SYGVKD come from the germline V gene. This CDR3 is built from 14 residues. The CDR3 DNA reads as TGTGCCATCACCGAGTCGGGGCTCACCGGGGAGCTGTTTTTT. Protein: CAITESGLTGELFF.

This clonotype was picked up many times. V is TRBV25-1 and J is TRBJ2-1, with 10 positions matching TRBD2. With V trimmed by 5 bases and J by 1 base, 5 bases remained unmatched. The CDR3 totals 16 residues. Per germline, CDR1 MGHDK and CDR2 SYGVNS. The chain's CDR3 is CASSPGLAFSYNEQFF. As DNA, the CDR3 is TGTGCCAGCAGTCCGGGACTAGCGTTTTCCTACAATGAGCAGTTCTTC.

This clonotype was detected ten times or more. The CDR3, as DNA: TGCAGTGCTAGAGAATTAAGCGGGGCTAACCCCCGCAATGAGCAGTTCTTC. Protein product: CSARELSGANPRNEQFF. V usage is TRBV20-1 and J usage is TRBJ2-1; TRBD2 matches 7 bases. Germline assignment: CDR1 DFQATT and CDR2 SNEGSKA (reference sequence). The trim removed 0 bases at V and 6 bases at J, leaving 14 bases unmatched. The CDR3 consists of 17 residues.

There are many counts of this clonotype. This chain joins TRBV6-5 and TRBJ2-3, with 7 nucleotides matching TRBD1. The CDR3 has 15 residues. The V gene end was trimmed by 0 bases and the J gene end by 5 bases; junction bases not matched to a gene: 5. From germline, CDR1 is MNHEY and CDR2 SVGAGI. The CDR3 here is CASSYSSSGGDTQYF. The DNA for the CDR3 is TGTGCCAGCAGTTACTCGAGTTCAGGGGGAGATACGCAGTATTTT.

This clonotype was recorded many times. The chain employs TRBV7-9 and TRBJ2-3; possible D gene TRBD2, 7 bases. CDR3 size: 16 residues. The germline V gene encodes CDR1 SEHNR and CDR2 FQNEAQ (reference sequence). V was shortened by 3 bases and J by 2 bases, with 15 bases between the two germline ends. CDR3 nucleotides: TGTGCCAGCAGCTTGGTCGGGGGGCGCACCACAGATACGCAGTATTTT. It is translated as CASSLVGGRTTDTQYF.

This clonotype showed up many times. The chain links TRBV15 to TRBJ2-7; TRBD2 is a possible D gene (5 bases). V was shortened by 6 bases and J by 2 bases, with 14 bases between the two germline ends. Germline V gene lookup returns CDR1 LNHNV and CDR2 YYDKDF (reference sequence). The CDR3 totals 14 residues. This CDR3 reads CATRAGDYTYEQYF. The CDR3 coding sequence is TGTGCCACCAGGGCTGGTGACTACACCTACGAGCAGTACTTC.

This clonotype was seen at least ten times. The DNA is omitted, as the CDR3 cannot be located on it reliably, and the CDR3 follows TCRdb's listing. This chain links TRBV20-1 with TRBJ2-3. The CDR3 comprises 11 residues, both ends counted. Germline assignment: CDR1 DFQATT and CDR2 SNEGSKA (reference sequence). The CDR3 sequence: CSAVPTDTQYF.

This clonotype has a handful of counts. This rearrangement joins TRBV29-1 to TRBJ1-5; D is perhaps TRBD1 (6 bases). CDR3 length: 18 residues. CDR1 and CDR2 from the germline V gene are SQVTM and ANQGSEA. Trimming took 6 bases from V and 0 from J, leaving 24 bases between them. This CDR3 reads CSVDLPITGRVSNQPQHF. CDR3 bases: TGCAGCGTCGATTTACCTATTACAGGGCGGGTTAGCAATCAGCCCCAGCATTTT.

As regards this clonotype: It may be a read error: a sequence one base away is much more abundant. The chain links TRBV2 to TRBJ2-2, with 11 bases identical to TRBD2. The V segment lost 8 bases and the J segment 7 bases; nucleotides outside the gene matches: 12. In germline, CDR1 is SNHLY, CDR2 FYNNEI. The CDR3 consists of 16 residues. The CDR3 loop is CASGVLLAGGGGELFF. CDR3 nucleotides: TGTGCCAGCGGTGTGTTGCTAGCGGGAGGAGGCGGGGAGCTGTTTTTT. Using reference TRBV2 and TRBJ2-2 for the parts outside the CDR3, the full variable domain is EPEVTQTPSHQVTQMGQEVILRCVPISNHLYFYWYRQILGQKVEFLVSFYNNEISEKSEIFDDQFSVERPDGSNFTLKIRSTKLEDSAMYFCASGVLLAGGGGELFFGEGSRLTVL.

Of note for this clonotype: A read error may produce the germline difference seen at one junction end. The rearrangement uses TRBV7-6 and TRBJ2-3; D gene uncertain. The germline gives CDR1 SGHVS, CDR2 FNYEAQ. The CDR3 contains 13 residues. CDR3 sequence (DNA): TGTGCCACCAGCAATGTCCCCGGGGATACGCAGTATTTT. It translates to CATSNVPGDTQYF.

This clonotype was observed many times. The chain recombines TRBV27 with TRBJ1-1, with D uncertain. V lost 4 bases to trimming and J lost 6 bases, with 9 bases between them. This CDR3 contains 12 residues. The germline gives CDR1 MNHEY, CDR2 SMNVEV (reference sequence). The CDR3: CASSSGSAEAFF. The DNA of the CDR3 is TGTGCCAGCAGTTCCGGGTCCGCTGAAGCTTTCTTT.

This clonotype came up many times. V usage is TRBV12-3 or TRBV12-4 and J usage is TRBJ2-1, with 10 positions matching TRBD2. The J segment lost 1 base and the V segment lost 5 bases, leaving 17 bases of the junction unmatched. The CDR3 spans 20 residues. The CDR3: CASSPRLGLAGEGSYNEQFF. The DNA of the CDR3 is TGTGCCAGCAGTCCTAGACTCGGGCTAGCGGGAGAGGGGTCCTACAATGAGCAGTTCTTC.

This clonotype was counted many times. The rearrangement uses TRBV6-2 or TRBV6-3 and TRBJ1-5, with a possible D match to TRBD1 (6 bases). V was clipped by 2 bases and J by 4 bases, with 18 bases between them. The CDR3 is made up of 17 amino acids. Germline loops: CDR1 MNHEY, CDR2 SVGEGT. The DNA for the CDR3 is TGTGCCAGCAGTTACATCTATACAGGGCCTCTTAATCAGCCCCAGCATTTT. It specifies CASSYIYTGPLNQPQHF.

This clonotype was counted ten times or more. V gene TRBV6-2 or TRBV6-3 combines with J gene TRBJ2-1; tentative D call: TRBD2 (5 bases). CDR3 length: 12 amino acids. The V end lost 10 bases, the J end lost 5 bases, and 12 bases lay between the germline ends. Germline CDR1 and CDR2: MNHEY and SVGEGT. In DNA, the CDR3 is TGTGCCACCGAAGCGGAAAACAATGAGCAGTTCTTC. This encodes CATEAENNEQFF.

CDR3 in amino acids: CASSFAGVGNEQFF. DNA for the CDR3: TGTGCCAGCAGTTTTGCGGGGGTAGGGAATGAGCAGTTCTTC. The rearrangement links TRBV12-3 or TRBV12-4 to TRBJ2-1, with 7 bases lining up with TRBD2. V lost 3 bases and J lost 7; bases outside the gene matches: 6. This CDR3 comprises 14 residues.

This clonotype was counted many times. The J gene is TRBJ2-7, the V gene TRBV20-1; D may be TRBD2 (6 bases). Germline CDR1 DFQATT, CDR2 SNEGSKA (reference sequence). V was cut by 1 base and J by 4 bases, with 14 bases left in between. The length of the CDR3 is 14 residues. The CDR3 DNA sequence: TGCAGTGCTAGAGTTATCGGGGGAGGATACGAGCAGTACTTC. This encodes CSARVIGGGYEQYF.

Comments on this clonotype: Since a much larger clone is just one base distant, this may be a read error. In this CDR3 the conserved last residue, phenylalanine or tryptophan, is missing, so a read error is likely. This chain joins TRBV9 and TRBJ2-7; maybe TRBD1 (5 bases). The germline gives CDR1 SGDLS, CDR2 YYNGEE. V was trimmed by 4 bases and J by 5 bases, leaving 10 bases between them. The CDR3 runs 12 residues. The CDR3 nucleotides read TGTGCCAGCAGCAGGGGATTTGACGAGCAGTACTCC. Amino acid sequence: CASSRGFDEQYS.

The V gene is TRBV11-2, the J gene TRBJ1-5; no reliable D call. The CDR3 spans 13 residues. Germline CDR1 is SGHAT and CDR2 is FQNNGV. V lost 1 base and J lost 7, with 8 bases in between. The CDR3 coding sequence is TGTGCCAGCAGCTTAGCACGCAGGCAGCCCCAGCATTTT. Its translation: CASSLARRQPQHF. The full variable domain, rest sourced from reference TRBV11-2 and TRBJ1-5, is EAGVAQSPRYKIIEKRQSVAFWCNPISGHATLYWYQQILGQGPKLLIQFQNNGVVDDSQLPKDRFSAERLKGVDSTLKIQPAKLEDSAVYLCASSLARRQPQHFGDGTRLSIL.

This clonotype was seen a few times. V gene TRBV12-3 or TRBV12-4 combines with J gene TRBJ1-5; D is uncertain. Trimming shortened V by 4 bases and J by 1 base, and 11 bases separated the two germline ends. The CDR3 is 15 residues long. The CDR3 region has the DNA TGTGCCAGCAGTTCCACGGAACAAAGCAATCAGCCCCAGCATTTT. Its translation is CASSSTEQSNQPQHF.

This clonotype was detected many times. The chain links TRBV24-1 to TRBJ2-1, with 8 positions matching TRBD2. The CDR3 totals 18 residues. Germline V gives CDR1 KGHDR, CDR2 SFDVKD. The trim removed 5 bases at V and 2 bases at J, leaving 13 bases unmatched. This chain's CDR3 is CATSVGRGTGGPYNEQFF. The CDR3 coding sequence is TGTGCCACCAGTGTGGGTCGCGGGACGGGAGGGCCCTACAATGAGCAGTTCTTC.

This clonotype was counted many times. The CDR3 DNA is TGTGCCAGCAGTTCCATCCTAGGGGAGCTGTTTTTT. It specifies CASSSILGELFF. This sequence joins TRBV7-6 and TRBJ2-2; D gene unclear. Germline assignment: CDR1 SGHVS and CDR2 FNYEAQ. Trimming removed 6 bases from V and 8 bases from J, with 10 bases in between. The CDR3 has 12 residues.